One TCR beta chain is described in this entry. No antigen is known for it. The whole isolated RNA underwent reverse transcription, so sequencing captured expressed TCRB transcripts. This table comes from immunoSEQ multiplex PCR, and its TCRdb copy is limited to in-frame clones, with some not included. The sample lists 600,000 to 650,000 clones; about a sixth were seen once. This record comes from a study of beta chain features in type 1 diabetes. On the study more broadly: Cells sorted and examined across all samples totaled more than 95,000,000. Study results and limitations: There were fewer insertions and more deletions at the VDJ junctions of type 1 diabetes patients. A potential influence of HLA type upon TCRB rearrangement remained unresolved herein.

Germline lookup yields CDR1 MDHEN and CDR2 SYDVKM. Trimming at V came to 5 bases and at J to 7 bases, leaving 7 bases not matched to a gene. This CDR3 comprises 15 residues. Sample: naive CD4+ T cells from blood. The J gene is TRBJ2-1, the V gene TRBV28, with 11 bases lining up with TRBD2. The receptor's source is a man younger than 30 in good health. The CDR3 DNA sequence: TGTGCCAGCAGTGAACGGACTAGCGGGTCGAATGAGCAGTTCTTC. This encodes CASSERTSGSNEQFF.